The T cell receptor (beta chain) under discussion was sequenced for a study of blood T cell repertoires in COVID-19. For the study at large: Samples representing acute and convalescent COVID-19 were sourced from the United States, Italy and Spain.

The germline gives CDR1 SGHRS, CDR2 YFSETQ. The CDR3 runs 14 residues. With V trimmed by 3 bases and J by 5 bases, 7 bases remained unmatched. Produced via immunoSEQ multiplex PCR; TCRdb's table is partial and in-frame only. The repertoire holds some 140,000 clones, 80% to 85% seen once, with approximately 5% in the top ten. This clone was seen a few times. This receptor was identified in a man aged 40-55 years with acute COVID-19. Material for sequencing was PBMCs or T cells enriched from blood (not recorded which). The V gene is TRBV5-1, the J gene TRBJ2-5, with 7 bases lining up with TRBD2. CDR3 in DNA: TGCGCCAGCAGCTCGAACGGGGGGTTGGAGACCCAGTACTTC. Encoded protein: CASSSNGGLETQYF. The full variable domain, rest sourced from reference TRBV5-1 and TRBJ2-5, is KAGVTQTPRYLIKTRGQQVTLSCSPISGHRSVSWYQQTPGQGLQFLFEYFSETQRNKGNFPGRFSGRQFSNSRSEMNVSTLELGDSALYLCASSSNGGLETQYFGPGTRLLVL.